This TCR beta chain emerged from a study of blood T cell repertoires in COVID-19. Study overall: The United States, Italy and Spain supplied acute and convalescent COVID-19 samples. Nucleic acid was either cDNA or gDNA, and it came from T cells, B-cell-depleted T cells, or PBMCs.

Looked up from germline, CDR1 is SGHVS and CDR2 is FNYEAQ. The V end was cut by 0 bases, the J end by 0 bases, with 10 bases between. The CDR3 sequence is 16 residues long. In the authors' workflow: Amplifying reference gene primers gave estimates of nucleated cell counts. Repertoires were generated with immunoSEQ multiplex PCR, while TCRdb's copy carries only in-frame clones and drops some. Clone size and the V and J calls come from that table; the DNA yielded D and trimming. The sample carries 64,000 or so clones, 80% to 85% recorded once. This clone was observed once. The material sequenced was peripheral blood. The chain joins TRBV7-6 to TRBJ2-3, with D possibly being TRBD2 (6 bases). The sequence was collected from a human donor in a cohort sampled during active COVID-19. The CDR3 loop is CASSLAGGVSTDTQYF. The CDR3 bases are TGTGCCAGCAGCTTAGCGGGCGGGGTGAGCACAGATACGCAGTATTTT.